These T cell receptor beta chains were read from a single sample in a study of T cell repertoires in cytomegalovirus infection. TCRdb fed the reads into MiXCR, producing one record per CDR3 protein. The sample consists of hundreds of thousands of distinct CDR3 sequences, under 20% of them appearing once. Sequenced: PBMCs. Every receptor here comes from a human donor in good health (CMV status not recorded). Some clones in this sample may be carry-over from other donors' samples. The CDR3 runs from the conserved cysteine through the conserved F or W.

J: TRBJ1-6; V: TRBV7-2; CDR3: CASSRTPGETHSPLHF
J: TRBJ2-3; V: TRBV6-1; CDR3: CAITRTGTDTQYF
J: TRBJ2-5; V: TRBV12-3/TRBV12-4; CDR3: CASRMGTRETQYF
J: TRBJ1-4; V: TRBV7-9; CDR3: CASSLGPTGWSEKLFF
J: TRBJ1-1; V: TRBV6-6; CDR3: CASVPPGSLSQAFF
J: TRBJ1-4; V: TRBV4-1; CDR3: CASSPRPRASIDEKLFF
J: TRBJ1-6; V: TRBV5-6; CDR3: CASSLGGTEDSPLHF
J: TRBJ1-2; V: TRBV12-3/TRBV12-4; CDR3: CASSTQVGYTF
J: TRBJ1-1; V: TRBV28; CDR3: CASNRGTNTEAFF
J: TRBJ2-2; V: TRBV20-1; CDR3: CSAVQGAGTGELFF
J: TRBJ1-1; V: TRBV20-1; CDR3: CSARTGGRTEAFF
J: TRBJ1-1; V: TRBV20-1; CDR3: CSASTGAEAFF
J: TRBJ1-5; V: TRBV12-3/TRBV12-4; CDR3: CASTLGPGTNQPQHF
J: TRBJ1-6; V: TRBV20-1; CDR3: CSASERVNSPLHF
J: TRBJ1-6; V: TRBV11-2; CDR3: CASSLSVSDSPLHF
J: TRBJ1-4; V: TRBV5-1; CDR3: CASSLLGGDGEKLFF
J: TRBJ2-7; V: TRBV6-1; CDR3: CASSYGFDEQYF
J: TRBJ2-3; V: TRBV7-2; CDR3: CASSPGGLAGVGTDTQYF
J: TRBJ2-2; V: TRBV12-3/TRBV12-4; CDR3: CASSINTGTNTGELFF
J: TRBJ2-2; V: TRBV10-3; CDR3: CAIRMNRDTGELFF
J: TRBJ1-1; V: TRBV10-3; CDR3: CAISESERGTEAFF
J: TRBJ1-4; V: TRBV5-1; CDR3: CASSNNIRGQGNEKLFF
J: TRBJ2-1; V: TRBV7-9; CDR3: CASSSPLGLAGGVYNEQFF
J: TRBJ1-5; V: TRBV10-3; CDR3: CAISETLLPRGNQPQHF
J: TRBJ1-6; V: TRBV6-6; CDR3: CASSMTGSPLHF
J: TRBJ2-2; V: TRBV6-2/TRBV6-3; CDR3: CASRPSYPANTGELFF
J: TRBJ2-3; V: TRBV7-2; CDR3: CASSFQGGSTDTQYF
J: TRBJ2-7; V: TRBV10-3; CDR3: CASGDSSYEQYF
J: TRBJ1-1; V: TRBV11-2; CDR3: CASSSRPLLRGANTEAFF
J: TRBJ2-3; V: TRBV7-6; CDR3: CASSLLGRGNADTQYF
J: TRBJ2-1; V: TRBV6-5; CDR3: CASSYSGRTYNEQFF
J: TRBJ2-5; V: TRBV7-9; CDR3: CASRAGRLGLRETQYF
J: TRBJ2-3; V: TRBV7-6; CDR3: CASSPSGGPGTQYF
J: TRBJ1-5; V: TRBV7-2; CDR3: CASSLDGTNYQPQHF